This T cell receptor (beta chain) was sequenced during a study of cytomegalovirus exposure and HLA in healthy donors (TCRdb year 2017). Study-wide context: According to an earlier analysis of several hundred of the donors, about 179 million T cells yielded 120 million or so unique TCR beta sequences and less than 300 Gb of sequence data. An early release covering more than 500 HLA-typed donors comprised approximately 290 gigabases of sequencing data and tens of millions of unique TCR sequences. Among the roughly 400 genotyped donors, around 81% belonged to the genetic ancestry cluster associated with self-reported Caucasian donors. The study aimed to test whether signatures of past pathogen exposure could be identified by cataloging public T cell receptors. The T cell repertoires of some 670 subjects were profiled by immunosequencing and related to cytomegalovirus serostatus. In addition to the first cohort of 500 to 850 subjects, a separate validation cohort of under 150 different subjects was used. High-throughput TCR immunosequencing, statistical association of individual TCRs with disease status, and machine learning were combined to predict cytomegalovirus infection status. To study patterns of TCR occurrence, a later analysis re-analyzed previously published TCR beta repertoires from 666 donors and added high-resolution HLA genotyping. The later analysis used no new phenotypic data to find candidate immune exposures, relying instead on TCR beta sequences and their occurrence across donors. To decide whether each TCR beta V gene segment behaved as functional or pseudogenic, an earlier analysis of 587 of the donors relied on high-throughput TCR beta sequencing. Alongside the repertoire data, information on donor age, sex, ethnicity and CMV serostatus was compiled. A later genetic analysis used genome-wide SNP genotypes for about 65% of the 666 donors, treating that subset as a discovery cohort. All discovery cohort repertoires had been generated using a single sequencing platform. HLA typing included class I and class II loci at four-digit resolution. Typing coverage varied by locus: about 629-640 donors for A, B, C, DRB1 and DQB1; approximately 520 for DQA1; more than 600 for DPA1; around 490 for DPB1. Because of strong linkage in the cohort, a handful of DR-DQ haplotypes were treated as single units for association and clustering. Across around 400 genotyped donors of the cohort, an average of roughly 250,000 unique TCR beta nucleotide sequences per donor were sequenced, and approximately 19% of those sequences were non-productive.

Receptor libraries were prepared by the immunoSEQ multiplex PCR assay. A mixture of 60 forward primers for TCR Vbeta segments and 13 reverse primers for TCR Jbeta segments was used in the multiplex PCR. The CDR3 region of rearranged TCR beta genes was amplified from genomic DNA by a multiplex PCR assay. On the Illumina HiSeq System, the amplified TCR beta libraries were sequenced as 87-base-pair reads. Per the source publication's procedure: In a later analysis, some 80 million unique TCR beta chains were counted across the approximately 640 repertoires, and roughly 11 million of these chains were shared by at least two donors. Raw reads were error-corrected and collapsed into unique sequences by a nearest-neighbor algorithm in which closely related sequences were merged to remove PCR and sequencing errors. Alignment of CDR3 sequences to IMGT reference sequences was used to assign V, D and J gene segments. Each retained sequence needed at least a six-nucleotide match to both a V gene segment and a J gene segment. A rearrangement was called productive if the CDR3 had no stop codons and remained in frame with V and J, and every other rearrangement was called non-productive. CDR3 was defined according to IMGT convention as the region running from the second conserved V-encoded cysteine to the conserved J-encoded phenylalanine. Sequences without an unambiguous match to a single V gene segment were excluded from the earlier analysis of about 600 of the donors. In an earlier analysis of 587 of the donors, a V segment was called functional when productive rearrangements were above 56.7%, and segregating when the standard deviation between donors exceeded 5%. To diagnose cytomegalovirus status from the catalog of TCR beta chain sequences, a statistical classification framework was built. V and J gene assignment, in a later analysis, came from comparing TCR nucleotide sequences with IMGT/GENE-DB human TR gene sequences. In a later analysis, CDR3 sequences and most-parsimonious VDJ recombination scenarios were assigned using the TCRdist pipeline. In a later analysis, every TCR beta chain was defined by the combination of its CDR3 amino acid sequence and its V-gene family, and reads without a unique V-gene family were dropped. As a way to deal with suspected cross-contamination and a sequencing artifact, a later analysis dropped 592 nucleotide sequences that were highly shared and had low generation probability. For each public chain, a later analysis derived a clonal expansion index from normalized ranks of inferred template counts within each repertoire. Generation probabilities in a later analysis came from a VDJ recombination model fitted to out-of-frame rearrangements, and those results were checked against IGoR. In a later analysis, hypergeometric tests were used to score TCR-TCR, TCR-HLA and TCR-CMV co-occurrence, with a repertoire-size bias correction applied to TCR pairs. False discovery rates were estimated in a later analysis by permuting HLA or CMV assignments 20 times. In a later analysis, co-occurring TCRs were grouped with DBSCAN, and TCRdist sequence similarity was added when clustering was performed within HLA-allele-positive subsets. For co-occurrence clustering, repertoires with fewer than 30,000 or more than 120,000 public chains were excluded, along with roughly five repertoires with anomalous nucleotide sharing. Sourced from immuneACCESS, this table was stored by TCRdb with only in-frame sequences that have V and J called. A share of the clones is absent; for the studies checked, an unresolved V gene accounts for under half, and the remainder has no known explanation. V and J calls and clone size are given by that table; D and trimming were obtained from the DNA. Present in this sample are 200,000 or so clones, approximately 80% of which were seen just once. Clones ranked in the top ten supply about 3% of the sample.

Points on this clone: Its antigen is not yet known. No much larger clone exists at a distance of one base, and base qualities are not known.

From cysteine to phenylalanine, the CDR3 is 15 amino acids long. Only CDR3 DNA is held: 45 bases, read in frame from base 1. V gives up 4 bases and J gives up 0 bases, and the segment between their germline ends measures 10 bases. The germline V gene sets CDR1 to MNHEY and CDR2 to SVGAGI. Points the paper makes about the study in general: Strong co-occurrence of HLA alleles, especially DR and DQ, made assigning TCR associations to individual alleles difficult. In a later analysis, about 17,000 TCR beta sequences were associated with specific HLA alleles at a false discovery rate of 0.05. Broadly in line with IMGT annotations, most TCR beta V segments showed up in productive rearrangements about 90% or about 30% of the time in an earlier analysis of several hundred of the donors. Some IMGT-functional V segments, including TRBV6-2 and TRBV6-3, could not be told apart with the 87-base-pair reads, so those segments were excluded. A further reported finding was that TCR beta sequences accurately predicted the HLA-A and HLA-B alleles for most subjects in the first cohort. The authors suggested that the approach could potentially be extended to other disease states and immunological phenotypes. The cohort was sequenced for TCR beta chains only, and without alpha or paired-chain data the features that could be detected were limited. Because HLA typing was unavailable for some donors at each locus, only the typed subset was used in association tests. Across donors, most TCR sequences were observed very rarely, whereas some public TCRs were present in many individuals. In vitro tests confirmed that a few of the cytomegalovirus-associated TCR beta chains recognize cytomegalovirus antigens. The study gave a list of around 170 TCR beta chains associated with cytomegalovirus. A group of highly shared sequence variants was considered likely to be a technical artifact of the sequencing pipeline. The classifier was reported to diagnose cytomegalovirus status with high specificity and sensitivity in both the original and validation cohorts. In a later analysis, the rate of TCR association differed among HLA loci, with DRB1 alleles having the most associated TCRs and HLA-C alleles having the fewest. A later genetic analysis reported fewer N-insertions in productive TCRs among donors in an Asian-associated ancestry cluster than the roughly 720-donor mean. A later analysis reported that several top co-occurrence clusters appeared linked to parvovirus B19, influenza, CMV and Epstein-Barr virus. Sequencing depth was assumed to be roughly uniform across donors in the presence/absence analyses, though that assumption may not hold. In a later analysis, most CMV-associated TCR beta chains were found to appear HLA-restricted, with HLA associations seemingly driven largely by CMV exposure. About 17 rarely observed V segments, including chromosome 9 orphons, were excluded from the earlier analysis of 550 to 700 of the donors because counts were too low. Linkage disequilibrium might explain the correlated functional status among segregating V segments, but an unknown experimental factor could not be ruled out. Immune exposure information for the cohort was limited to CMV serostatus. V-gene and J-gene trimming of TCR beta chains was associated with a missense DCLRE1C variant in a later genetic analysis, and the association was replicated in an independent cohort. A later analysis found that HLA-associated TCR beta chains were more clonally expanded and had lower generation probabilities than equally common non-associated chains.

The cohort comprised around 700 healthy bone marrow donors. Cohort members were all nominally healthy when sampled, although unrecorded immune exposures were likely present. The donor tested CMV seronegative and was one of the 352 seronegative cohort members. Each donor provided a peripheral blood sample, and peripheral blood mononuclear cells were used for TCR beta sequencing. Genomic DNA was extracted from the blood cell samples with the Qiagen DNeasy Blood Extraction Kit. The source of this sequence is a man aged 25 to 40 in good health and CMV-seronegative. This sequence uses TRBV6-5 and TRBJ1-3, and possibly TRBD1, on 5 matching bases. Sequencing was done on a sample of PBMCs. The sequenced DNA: TGTGCCAGCAGTTCTACAGGCGTCTCTGGAAACACCATATATTTT. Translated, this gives CASSSTGVSGNTIYF.